This TCR beta chain was captured in a study of radiotherapy plus CTLA-4 blockade in lung cancer. Overall study results and limits: Clones derived from tumor TCRs expanded in blood after radiotherapy plus ipilimumab.

Profiled with immunoSEQ multiplex PCR; TCRdb holds only in-frame clones, not every one. This sample carries around 90,000 clones, approximately 80% of them seen once, and the ten largest clones take just over 14%. A word on this clone: Its specificity is not known.

The source was peripheral blood, collected from a patient treated with radiotherapy plus ipilimumab. The sequence came from a human donor with non-small cell lung cancer that progressed on radiotherapy plus ipilimumab.

This CDR3 reads CASSTLGGYSSKNIQYF. For the CDR3, the DNA is TGTGCCAGTAGTACTTTAGGAGGTTACTCGTCCAAAAACATTCAGTACTTC. V and J are TRBV19 and TRBJ2-4; D perhaps matches TRBD2 (5 bases). The CDR3 has 17 amino acids. Trimming removed 4 bases from V and 2 bases from J, with 18 bases in between. From germline, CDR1 is LNHDA and CDR2 SQIVND (reference sequence).